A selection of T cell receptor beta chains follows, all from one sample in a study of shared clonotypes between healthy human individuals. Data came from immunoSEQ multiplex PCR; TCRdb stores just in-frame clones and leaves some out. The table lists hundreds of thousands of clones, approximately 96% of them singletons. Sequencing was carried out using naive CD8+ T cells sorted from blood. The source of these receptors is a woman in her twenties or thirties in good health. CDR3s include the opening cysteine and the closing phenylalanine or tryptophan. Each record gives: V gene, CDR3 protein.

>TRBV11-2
CASSLEGGYEQYF
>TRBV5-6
CASSLQAGNTIYF
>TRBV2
CASSDFVRDRDNEKLFF
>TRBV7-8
CASSLAGFSQPQHF
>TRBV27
CASSPLGGRGPYEQYF
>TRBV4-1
CASSQEVGLSNQPQHF
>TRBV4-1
CASSQALTSATQYF
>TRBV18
CASSREQGPYNEQFF
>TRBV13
CASSLGLGGYEQYF
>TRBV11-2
CASSPASGRADEQFF
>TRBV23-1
CASSQSGYSPYYEQYF
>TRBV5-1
CASSLAGTGGTEAFF
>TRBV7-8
CASSPPQDYEQYF
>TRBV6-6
CASSSGHYYEQYF
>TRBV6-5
CASSNLVTEAFF
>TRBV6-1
CASRPDSTGELFF
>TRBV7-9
CASSLSGGFQPQHF
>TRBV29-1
CSVTGNEQFF
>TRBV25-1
CASSDPRTDTQYF
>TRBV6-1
CASRGDRYYEQYF
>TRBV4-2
CASSRGATEAFF
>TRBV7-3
CASSPKPGTSFYGYTF
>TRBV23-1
CASSQSPKGLYNEQFF
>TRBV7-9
CASSPAGIANEKLFF
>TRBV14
CASIGVDGYTF
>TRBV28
CASSLGAGSTGELFF
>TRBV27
CASRLAEGETQYF
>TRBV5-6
CASSLGGSYEETQYF
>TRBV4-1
CASSQRQAFEAFF
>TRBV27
CATTRTGIGNEQFF
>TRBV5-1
CASSGESLAREQYF
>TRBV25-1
CASSASFDGELFF
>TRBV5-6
CASSERLAGISTDTQYF
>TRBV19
CASRLQGEFQPQHF
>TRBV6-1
CASSENSYEQYF
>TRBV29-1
CSVDGEGVGNTIYF
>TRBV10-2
CASSDLYGSTDTQYF
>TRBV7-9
CASSPPGPPEQYF
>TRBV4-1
CASSQFGYEQYF
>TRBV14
CASSQEGGNEQFF
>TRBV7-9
CASSRPMRTEQFF
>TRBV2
CASSGTSGYNEQFF